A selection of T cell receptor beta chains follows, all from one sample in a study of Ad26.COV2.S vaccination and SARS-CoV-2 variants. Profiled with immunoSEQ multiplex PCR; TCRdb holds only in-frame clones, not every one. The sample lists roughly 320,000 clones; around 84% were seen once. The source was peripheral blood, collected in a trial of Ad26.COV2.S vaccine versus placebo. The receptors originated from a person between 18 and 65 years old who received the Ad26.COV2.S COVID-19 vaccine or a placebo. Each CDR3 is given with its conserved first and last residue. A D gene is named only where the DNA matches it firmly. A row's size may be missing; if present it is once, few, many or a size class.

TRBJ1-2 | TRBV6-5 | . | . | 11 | TGTGCCAGCCGCAGGGATGGTGGCTACACCTTC | CASRRDGGYTF
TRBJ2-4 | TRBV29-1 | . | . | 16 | TGCAGCGTTGAGGAGGGTGGGAAGGGGGCCAAAAACATTCAGTACTTC | CSVEEGGKGAKNIQYF
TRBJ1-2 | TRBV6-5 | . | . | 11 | TGTGCTTGTAGGGGGAACTATGGCTACACCTTC | CACRGNYGYTF
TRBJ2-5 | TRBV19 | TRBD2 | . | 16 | TGTGCCAGTAGTATAGGGACTAGCGGGGGACAAGAGACCCAGTACTTC | CASSIGTSGGQETQYF
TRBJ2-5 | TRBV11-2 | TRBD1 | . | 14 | TGTGCCAGCAGCTTAACGACAGGGAAAGAGACCCAGTACTTC | CASSLTTGKETQYF
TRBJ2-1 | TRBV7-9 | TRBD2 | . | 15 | TGTGCCAGCAGCCCAGAGCGGGGGGGTTACAATGAGCAGTTCTTC | CASSPERGGYNEQFF
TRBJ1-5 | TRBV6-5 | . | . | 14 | TGTGCCAGCAGCCCAACAGACGCCCGTCCGCCCCAGCATTTT | CASSPTDARPPQHF
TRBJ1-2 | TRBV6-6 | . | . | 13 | TGTGCCAGCAGTTCCAGGTCGGGGGCTGGCTACACCTTC | CASSSRSGAGYTF
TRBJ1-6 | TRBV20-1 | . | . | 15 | TGCAGTGCTAGTCCTCCCAGAGGGGCGAATTCACCCCTCCACTTT | CSASPPRGANSPLHF
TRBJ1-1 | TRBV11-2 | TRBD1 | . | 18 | TGTGCCAGCAGCCCGGGGACAGGGGGCCTGTGGGGAGGGACTGAAGCTTTCTTT | CASSPGTGGLWGGTEAFF
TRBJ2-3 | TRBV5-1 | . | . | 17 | TGCGCCAGCAGCCCTCGCCGGACAGGAGGGCCCACAGATACGCAGTATTTT | CASSPRRTGGPTDTQYF
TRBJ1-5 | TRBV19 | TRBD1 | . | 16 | TGTGCCAGTAGTCACCCGGGACAGGGGGTAAATCAGCCCCAGCATTTT | CASSHPGQGVNQPQHF
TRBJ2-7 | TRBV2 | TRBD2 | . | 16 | TGTGCCAGCAGTGAAATCAAGCTAGCGGGGATCTACGAGCAGTACTTC | CASSEIKLAGIYEQYF
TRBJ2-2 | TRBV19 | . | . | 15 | TGTGCCAGTAGTATCGGGCAGGGTCACACCGGGGAGCTGTTTTTT | CASSIGQGHTGELFF
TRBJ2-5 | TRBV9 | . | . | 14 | TGTGCCAGCAGCGTCGCAGCCTACCAAGAGACCCAGTACTTC | CASSVAAYQETQYF
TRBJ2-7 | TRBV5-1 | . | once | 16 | TGCGCCAGCAGCTTGGAGGCGGGACCGCCCCTAAACGAGCAGTACTTC | CASSLEAGPPLNEQYF
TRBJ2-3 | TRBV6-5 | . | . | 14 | TGTGCCAGCAAACAGACAGGCTTCACAGATACGCAGTATTTT | CASKQTGFTDTQYF
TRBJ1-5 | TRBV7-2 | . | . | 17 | TGTGCCAGCAGCCTGAGAGGTACAGGGAGTTACAATCAGCCCCAGCATTTT | CASSLRGTGSYNQPQHF
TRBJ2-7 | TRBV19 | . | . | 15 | TGTGCCAGTAGTATTGTGTTCGCGCCCTCCTACGAGCAGTACTTC | CASSIVFAPSYEQYF
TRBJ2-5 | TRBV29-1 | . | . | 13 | TGCAGCGTGGAACCGGGCCCCGAAGAGACCCAGTACTTC | CSVEPGPEETQYF
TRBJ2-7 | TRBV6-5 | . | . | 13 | TGTGCCAGCAGGGACTTCAGCTCCTACGAGCAGTACTTC | CASRDFSSYEQYF
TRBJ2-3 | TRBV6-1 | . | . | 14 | TGTGCCAGCTGTGAAGGGGGAAACACAGATACGCAGTATTTT | CASCEGGNTDTQYF
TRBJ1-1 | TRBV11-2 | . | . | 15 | TGTGCCAGCAGCTTAGTTCTTCTAAAGGGCACTGAAGCTTTCTTT | CASSLVLLKGTEAFF
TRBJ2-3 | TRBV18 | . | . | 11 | TGTGCCAGCTCACCACTAGATACGCAGTATTTT | CASSPLDTQYF
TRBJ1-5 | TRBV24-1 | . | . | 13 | TGTGCCACCAGTGATCCGCCTGATCAGCCCCAGCATTTT | CATSDPPDQPQHF
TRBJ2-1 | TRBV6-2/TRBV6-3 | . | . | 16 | TGTGCCAGCAGTTACTCTTCCCTGAGCTCCTACAATGAGCAGTTCTTC | CASSYSSLSSYNEQFF
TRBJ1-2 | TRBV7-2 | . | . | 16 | TGTGCCAGCAGCTTAGCCGGACAGTCAATTAACTATGGCTACACCTTC | CASSLAGQSINYGYTF
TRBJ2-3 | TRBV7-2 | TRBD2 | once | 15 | TGTGCCAGCAGCTCACTAGCGGGGGGGGCAGATACGCAGTATTTT | CASSSLAGGADTQYF
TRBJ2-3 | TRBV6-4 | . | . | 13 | TGTGCCAGCAGAGCGAGGGGCACAGATACGCAGTATTTT | CASRARGTDTQYF
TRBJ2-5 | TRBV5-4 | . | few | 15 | TGTGCCAGCAGCTCCCCCGGTGGAAGACAAGAGACCCAGTACTTC | CASSSPGGRQETQYF
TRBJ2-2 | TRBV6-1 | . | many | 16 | TGTGCCAGCAGTGGTGGACCGACGGCGAACACCGGGGAGCTGTTTTTT | CASSGGPTANTGELFF
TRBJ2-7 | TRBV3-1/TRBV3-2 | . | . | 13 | TGTGCCAGCAGCCAAAGCGTTTGGGACGAGCAGTACTTC | CASSQSVWDEQYF
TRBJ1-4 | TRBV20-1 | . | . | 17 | TGCAGTGCTAGTAGGGGACAAGTCACCAAACCTAATGAAAAACTGTTTTTT | CSASRGQVTKPNEKLFF
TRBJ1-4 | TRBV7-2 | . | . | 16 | TGTGCCAGCAGCTTAGGGGGGGCGTTTCAGAATGAAAAACTGTTTTTT | CASSLGGAFQNEKLFF
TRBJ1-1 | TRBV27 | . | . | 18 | TGTGCCAGCAGTTTATCGGACAGAGGATCCGGTCAGCCGAAGCTTGCTTTCTTT | CASSLSDRGSGQPKLAFF
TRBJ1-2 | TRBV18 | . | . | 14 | TGTGCCAGCTCACCCCAGGGGTACGACTATGGCTACACCTTC | CASSPQGYDYGYTF
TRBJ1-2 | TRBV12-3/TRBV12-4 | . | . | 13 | TGTGCCAGCAGTCCGAGGGCCTCCTATGGCTACACCTTC | CASSPRASYGYTF
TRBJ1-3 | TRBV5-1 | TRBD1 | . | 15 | TGCGCCAGCAGCGCTACAGGGGGCGGCGGAAACACCATATATTTT | CASSATGGGGNTIYF
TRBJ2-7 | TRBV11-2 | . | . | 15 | TGTGCCAGCAGCTTGAGTGACGGGGCAGCATACGAGCAGTACTTC | CASSLSDGAAYEQYF
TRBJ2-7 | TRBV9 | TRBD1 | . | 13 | TGTGCCAGCAGCGACACAGGGGCGGGCGAGCAGTACTTC | CASSDTGAGEQYF